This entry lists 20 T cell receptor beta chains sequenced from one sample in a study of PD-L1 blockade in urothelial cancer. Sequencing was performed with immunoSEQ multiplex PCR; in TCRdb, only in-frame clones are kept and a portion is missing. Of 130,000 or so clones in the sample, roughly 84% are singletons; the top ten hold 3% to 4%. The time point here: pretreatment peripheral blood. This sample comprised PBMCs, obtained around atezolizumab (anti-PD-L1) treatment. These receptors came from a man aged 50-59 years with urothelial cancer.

The DNA for the CDR3 is TGCGCCAGCAGACTGGACAGTGGCTACACCTTC. As protein: CASRLDSGYTF. V usage is TRBV5-1 and J usage is TRBJ1-2; tentatively, D is TRBD1 (6 bases). V shed 5 bases and J shed 7 bases, with 9 bases lying between them. The CDR3 spans 11 residues. Per germline, CDR1 SGHRS and CDR2 YFSETQ.

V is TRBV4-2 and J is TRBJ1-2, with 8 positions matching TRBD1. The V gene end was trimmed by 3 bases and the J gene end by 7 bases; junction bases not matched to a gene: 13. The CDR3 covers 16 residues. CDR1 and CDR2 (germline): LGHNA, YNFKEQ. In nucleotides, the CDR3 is TGTGCCAGCAGCCAGATAGGACAGGGCCAGCGGGGTGGCTACACCTTC. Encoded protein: CASSQIGQGQRGGYTF.

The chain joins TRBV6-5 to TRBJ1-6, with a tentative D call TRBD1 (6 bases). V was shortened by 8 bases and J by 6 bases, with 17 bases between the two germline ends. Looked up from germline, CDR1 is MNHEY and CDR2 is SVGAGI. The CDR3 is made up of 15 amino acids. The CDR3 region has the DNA TGTGCCAGCCAGAGAGCCACCAGGGGTAATTCACCCCTCCACTTT. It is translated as CASQRATRGNSPLHF.

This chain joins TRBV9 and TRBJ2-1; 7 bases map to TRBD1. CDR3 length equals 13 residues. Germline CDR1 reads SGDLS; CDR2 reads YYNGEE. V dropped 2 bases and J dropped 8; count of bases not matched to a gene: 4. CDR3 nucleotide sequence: TGTGCCAGCAGCGTTTACGACAGGGATGAGCAGTTCTTC. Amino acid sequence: CASSVYDRDEQFF.

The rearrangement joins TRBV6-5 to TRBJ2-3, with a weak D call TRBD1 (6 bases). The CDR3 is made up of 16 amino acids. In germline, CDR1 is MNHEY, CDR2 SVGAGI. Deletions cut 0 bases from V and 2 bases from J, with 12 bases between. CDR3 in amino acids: CASSYSNRATTDTQYF. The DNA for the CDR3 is TGTGCCAGCAGTTACTCTAACAGGGCGACCACAGATACGCAGTATTTT.

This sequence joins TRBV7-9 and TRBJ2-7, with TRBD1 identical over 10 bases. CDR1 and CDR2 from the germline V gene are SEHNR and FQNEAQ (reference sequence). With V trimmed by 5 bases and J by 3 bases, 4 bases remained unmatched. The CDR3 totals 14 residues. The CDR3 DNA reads TGTGCCAGCAGCCCTCGGGACAGGGGCTACGAGCAGTACTTC. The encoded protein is CASSPRDRGYEQYF.

As DNA, the CDR3 is TGCGCCAGCGGGGAAGCGGGGTATGAGCAGTTCTTC. Protein sequence: CASGEAGYEQFF. The chain links TRBV5-1 to TRBJ2-1; TRBD2 matches at 7 bases. With 7 bases clipped from V and 8 bases from J, the junction kept 6 bases outside the gene matches. This CDR3 region has 12 residues. Germline V gives CDR1 SGHRS, CDR2 YFSETQ.

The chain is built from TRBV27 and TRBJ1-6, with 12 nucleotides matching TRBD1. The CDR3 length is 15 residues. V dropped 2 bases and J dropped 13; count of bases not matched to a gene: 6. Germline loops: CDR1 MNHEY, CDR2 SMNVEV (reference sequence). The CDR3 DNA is TGTGCCAGCAGTTTAATAGGGACAGGGGGCCATCCCCTCCACTTT. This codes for CASSLIGTGGHPLHF.

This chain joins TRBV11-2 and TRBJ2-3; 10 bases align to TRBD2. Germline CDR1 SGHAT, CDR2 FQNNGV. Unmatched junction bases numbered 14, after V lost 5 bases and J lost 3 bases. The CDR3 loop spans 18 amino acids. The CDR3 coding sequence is TGTGCCAGCAGCCAAAGCAGTAGACTAGCGGGTCGGACAGATACGCAGTATTTT. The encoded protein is CASSQSSRLAGRTDTQYF.

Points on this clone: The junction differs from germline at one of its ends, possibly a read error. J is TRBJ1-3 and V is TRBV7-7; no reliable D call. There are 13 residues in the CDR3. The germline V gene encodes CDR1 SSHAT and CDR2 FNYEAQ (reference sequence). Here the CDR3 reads CASSLGTGNTIYF. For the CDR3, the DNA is TGTGCTAGCAGCTTAGGCACAGGAAACACCATATATTTT.

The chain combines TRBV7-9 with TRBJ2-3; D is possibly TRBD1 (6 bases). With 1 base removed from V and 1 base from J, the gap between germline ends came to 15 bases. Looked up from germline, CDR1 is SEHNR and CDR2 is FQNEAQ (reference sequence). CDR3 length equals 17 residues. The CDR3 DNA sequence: TGTGCCAGCAGCTTAGGGAGAGGGGGATTTGGCACAGATACGCAGTATTTT. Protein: CASSLGRGGFGTDTQYF. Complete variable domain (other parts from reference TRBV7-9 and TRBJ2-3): DTGVSQNPRHKITKRGQNVTFRCDPISEHNRLYWYRQTLGQGPEFLTYFQNEAQLEKSRLLSDRFSAERPKGSFSTLEIQRTEQGDSAMYLCASSLGRGGFGTDTQYFGPGTRLTVL.

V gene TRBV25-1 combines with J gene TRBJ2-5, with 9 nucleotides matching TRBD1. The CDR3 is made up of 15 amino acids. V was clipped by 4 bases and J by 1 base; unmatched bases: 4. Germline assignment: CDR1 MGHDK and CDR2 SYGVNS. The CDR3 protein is CASSALTGGQETQYF. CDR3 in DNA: TGTGCCAGCAGTGCCCTGACAGGGGGCCAAGAGACCCAGTACTTC. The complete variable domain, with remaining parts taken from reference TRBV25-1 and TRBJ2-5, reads EADIYQTPRYLVIGTGKKITLECSQTMGHDKMYWYQQDPGMELHLIHYSYGVNSTEKGDLSSESTVSRIRTEHFPLTLESARPSHTSQYLCASSALTGGQETQYFGPGTRLLVL.

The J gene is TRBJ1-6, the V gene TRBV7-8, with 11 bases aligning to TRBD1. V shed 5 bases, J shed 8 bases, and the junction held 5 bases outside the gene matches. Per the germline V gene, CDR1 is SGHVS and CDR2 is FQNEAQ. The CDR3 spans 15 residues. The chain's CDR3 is CASSRDRGRYSPLHF. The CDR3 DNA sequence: TGTGCCAGCAGCAGGGACAGGGGGAGGTATTCACCCCTCCACTTT.

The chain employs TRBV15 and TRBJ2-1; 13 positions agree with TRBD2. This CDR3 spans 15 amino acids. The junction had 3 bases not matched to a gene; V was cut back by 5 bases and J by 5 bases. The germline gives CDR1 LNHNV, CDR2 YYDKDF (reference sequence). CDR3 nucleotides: TGTGCCACCAGCGGAGGACTAGCGGGGGACAATGAGCAGTTCTTC. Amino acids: CATSGGLAGDNEQFF.

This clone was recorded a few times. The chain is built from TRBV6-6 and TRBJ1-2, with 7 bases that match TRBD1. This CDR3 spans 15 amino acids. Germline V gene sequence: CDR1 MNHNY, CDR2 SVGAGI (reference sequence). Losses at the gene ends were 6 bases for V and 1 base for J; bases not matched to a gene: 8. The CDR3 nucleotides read TGTGCCAGCAGGCCCGGGACAGCGATTAACTATGGCTACACCTTC. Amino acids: CASRPGTAINYGYTF.

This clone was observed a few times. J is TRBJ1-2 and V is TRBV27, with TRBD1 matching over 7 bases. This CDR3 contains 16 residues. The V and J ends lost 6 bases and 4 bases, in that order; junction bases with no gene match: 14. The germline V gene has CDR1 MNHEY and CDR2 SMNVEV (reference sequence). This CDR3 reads CASSYQRTGGSYGYTF. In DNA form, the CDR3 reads TGTGCCAGCAGCTACCAAAGGACAGGCGGATCCTATGGCTACACCTTC.

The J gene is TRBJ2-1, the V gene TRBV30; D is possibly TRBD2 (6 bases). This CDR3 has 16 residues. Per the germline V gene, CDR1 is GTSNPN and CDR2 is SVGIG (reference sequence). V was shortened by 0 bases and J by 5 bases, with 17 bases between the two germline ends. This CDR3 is CAWSVRGTQPNNEQFF. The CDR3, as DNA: TGTGCCTGGAGTGTACGGGGGACTCAACCGAACAATGAGCAGTTCTTC.

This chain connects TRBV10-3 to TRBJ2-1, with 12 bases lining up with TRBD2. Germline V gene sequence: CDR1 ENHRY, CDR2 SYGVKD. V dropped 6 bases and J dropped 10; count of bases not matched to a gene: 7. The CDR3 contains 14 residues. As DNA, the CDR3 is TGTGCCATCAGCCCTAGCGGGAGGGCAGACGAGCAGTTCTTC. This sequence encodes CAISPSGRADEQFF.

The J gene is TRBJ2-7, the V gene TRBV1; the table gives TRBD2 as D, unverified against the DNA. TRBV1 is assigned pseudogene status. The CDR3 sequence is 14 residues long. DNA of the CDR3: TGCACCAGCAGCCTACCGGGACTTTCGGCTGAGCAGTACTTC. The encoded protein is CTSSLPGLSAEQYF.

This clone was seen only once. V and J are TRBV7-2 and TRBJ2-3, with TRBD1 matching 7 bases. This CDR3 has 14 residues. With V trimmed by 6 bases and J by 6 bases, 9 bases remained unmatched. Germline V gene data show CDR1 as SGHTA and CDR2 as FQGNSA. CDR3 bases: TGTGCCAGCAGAGACAGGGTTGAATGGGATACGCAGTATTTT. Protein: CASRDRVEWDTQYF. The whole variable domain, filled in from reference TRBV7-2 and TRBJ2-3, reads GAGVSQSPSNKVTEKGKDVELRCDPISGHTALYWYRQSLGQGLEFLIYFQGNSAPDKSGLPSDRFSAERTGGSVSTLTIQRTQQEDSAVYLCASRDRVEWDTQYFGPGTRLTVL.